This T cell receptor (beta chain) comes out of a study of cytomegalovirus exposure and HLA in healthy donors. The study's findings and limits: Being productive about 87% or about 30% of the time was typical of most TCR beta V segments in an earlier analysis.

Looked up from germline, CDR1 is SGHDN and CDR2 is FVKESK. This CDR3 comprises 16 residues. V lost 2 bases, J lost 4 bases, and 18 bases lay in between. The donors gave bone marrow, and they were healthy. This clone was observed a handful of times. The antigen is unknown. With 60 Vbeta and 13 Jbeta primers, the PCR was carried out. Sequencing used immunoSEQ multiplex PCR; TCRdb keeps in-frame clones, though not all of them. The sample contains some 150,000 clones, 75% to 90% of which appear only once. The rearrangement joins TRBV14 to TRBJ2-7; maybe TRBD1 (5 bases). The sequencing input was PBMCs. The receptor was derived from a man in his forties in good health and CMV-seronegative. The CDR3 bases are TGTGCCAGCAGCCAAATTAAAGGGGCTATGTCATACGAGCAGTACTTC. This gives the protein CASSQIKGAMSYEQYF. Complete variable domain (other parts from reference TRBV14 and TRBJ2-7): EAGVTQFPSHSVIEKGQTVTLRCDPISGHDNLYWYRRVMGKEIKFLLHFVKESKQDESGMPNNRFLAERTGGTYSTLKVQPAELEDSGVYFCASSQIKGAMSYEQYFGPGTRLTVT.